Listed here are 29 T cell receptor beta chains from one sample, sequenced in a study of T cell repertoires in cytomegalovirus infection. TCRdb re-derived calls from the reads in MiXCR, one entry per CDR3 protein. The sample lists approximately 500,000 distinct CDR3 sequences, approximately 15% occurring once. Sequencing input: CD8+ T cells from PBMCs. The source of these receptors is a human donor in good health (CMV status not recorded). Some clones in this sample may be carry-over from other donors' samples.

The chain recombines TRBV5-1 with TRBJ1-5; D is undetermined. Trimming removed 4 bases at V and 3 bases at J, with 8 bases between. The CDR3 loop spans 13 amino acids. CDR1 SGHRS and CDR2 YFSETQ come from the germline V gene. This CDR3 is CASSPSYNQPQHF. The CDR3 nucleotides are TGCGCCAGCAGCCCCAGCTACAATCAGCCCCAGCATTTT.

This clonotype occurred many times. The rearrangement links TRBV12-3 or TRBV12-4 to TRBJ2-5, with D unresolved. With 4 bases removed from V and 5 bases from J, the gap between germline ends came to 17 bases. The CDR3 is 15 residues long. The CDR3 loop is CASSYPRGPGETQYF. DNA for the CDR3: TGTGCCAGCAGTTACCCTAGAGGCCCGGGTGAGACCCAGTACTTC.

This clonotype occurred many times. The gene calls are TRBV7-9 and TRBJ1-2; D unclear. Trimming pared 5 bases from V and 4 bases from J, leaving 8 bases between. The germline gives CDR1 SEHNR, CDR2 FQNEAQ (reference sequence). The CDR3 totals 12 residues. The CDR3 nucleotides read TGTGCCAGCAGCCCGGACCCCTATGGCTACACCTTC. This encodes CASSPDPYGYTF.

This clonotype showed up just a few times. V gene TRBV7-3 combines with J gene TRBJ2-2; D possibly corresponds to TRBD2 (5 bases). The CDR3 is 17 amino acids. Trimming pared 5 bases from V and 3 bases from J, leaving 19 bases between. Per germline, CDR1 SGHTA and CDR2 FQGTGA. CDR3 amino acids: CASSPEGRPRDTGELFF. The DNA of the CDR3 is TGTGCCAGCAGCCCCGAGGGCCGTCCGCGAGACACCGGGGAGCTGTTTTTT.

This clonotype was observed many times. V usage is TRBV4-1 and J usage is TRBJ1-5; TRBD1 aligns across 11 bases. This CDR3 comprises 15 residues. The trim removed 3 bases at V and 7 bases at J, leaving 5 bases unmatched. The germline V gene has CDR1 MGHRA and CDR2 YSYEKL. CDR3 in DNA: TGCGCCAGCAGCCATGGACAGGGGGCAGGGCAGCCCCAGCATTTT. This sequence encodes CASSHGQGAGQPQHF.

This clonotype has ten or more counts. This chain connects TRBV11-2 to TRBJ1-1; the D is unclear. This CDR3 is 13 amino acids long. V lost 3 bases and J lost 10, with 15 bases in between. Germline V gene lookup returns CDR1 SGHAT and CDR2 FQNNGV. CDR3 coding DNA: TGTGCCAGCAGCTTTGGACCCTTCGGACGAGCTTTCTTT. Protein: CASSFGPFGRAFF.

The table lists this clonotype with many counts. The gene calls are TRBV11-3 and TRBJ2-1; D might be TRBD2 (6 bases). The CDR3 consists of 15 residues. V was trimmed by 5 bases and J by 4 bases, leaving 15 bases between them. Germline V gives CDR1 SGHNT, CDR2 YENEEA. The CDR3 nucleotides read TGTGCCAGCAGCCCTACTAGCCTTCGGTACAATGAGCAGTTCTTC. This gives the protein CASSPTSLRYNEQFF.

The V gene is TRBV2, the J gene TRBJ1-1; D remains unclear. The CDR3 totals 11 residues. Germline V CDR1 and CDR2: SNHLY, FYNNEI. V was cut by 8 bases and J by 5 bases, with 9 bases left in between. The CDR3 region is CASRDRTEAFF. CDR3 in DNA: TGTGCCAGCCGGGATCGGACTGAAGCTTTCTTT.

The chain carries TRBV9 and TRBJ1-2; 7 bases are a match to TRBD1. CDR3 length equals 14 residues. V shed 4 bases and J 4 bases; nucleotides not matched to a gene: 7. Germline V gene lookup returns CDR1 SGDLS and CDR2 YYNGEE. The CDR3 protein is CASSPGDSLYGYTF. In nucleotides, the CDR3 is TGTGCCAGCAGCCCGGGGGACAGCCTCTATGGCTACACCTTC.

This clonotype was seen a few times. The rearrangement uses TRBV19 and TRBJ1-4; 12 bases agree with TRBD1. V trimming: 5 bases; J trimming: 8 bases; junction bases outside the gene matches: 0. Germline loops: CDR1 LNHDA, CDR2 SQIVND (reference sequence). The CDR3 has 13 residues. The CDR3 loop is CASSGTGGEKLFF. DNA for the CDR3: TGTGCCAGTAGTGGGACAGGGGGCGAAAAACTGTTTTTT.

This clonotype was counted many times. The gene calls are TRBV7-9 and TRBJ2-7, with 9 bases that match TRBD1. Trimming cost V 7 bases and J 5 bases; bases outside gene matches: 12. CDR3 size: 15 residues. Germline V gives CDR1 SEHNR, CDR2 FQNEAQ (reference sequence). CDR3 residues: CASTPLSGTGNEQYF. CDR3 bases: TGTGCCAGCACGCCTTTATCCGGGACAGGGAACGAGCAGTACTTC.

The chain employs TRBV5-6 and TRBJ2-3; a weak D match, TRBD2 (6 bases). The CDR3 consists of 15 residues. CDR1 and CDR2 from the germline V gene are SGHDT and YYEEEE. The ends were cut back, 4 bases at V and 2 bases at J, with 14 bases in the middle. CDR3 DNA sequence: TGTGCCAGCAGCCCTAGGAGGGTCTCCACAGATACGCAGTATTTT. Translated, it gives CASSPRRVSTDTQYF.

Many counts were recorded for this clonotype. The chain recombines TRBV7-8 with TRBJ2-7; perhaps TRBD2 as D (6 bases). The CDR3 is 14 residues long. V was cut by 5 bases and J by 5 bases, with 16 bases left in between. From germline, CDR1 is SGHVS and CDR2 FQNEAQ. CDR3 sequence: CASSRGWGVDEQYF. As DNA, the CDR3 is TGTGCCAGCAGCCGGGGTTGGGGGGTGGACGAGCAGTACTTC.

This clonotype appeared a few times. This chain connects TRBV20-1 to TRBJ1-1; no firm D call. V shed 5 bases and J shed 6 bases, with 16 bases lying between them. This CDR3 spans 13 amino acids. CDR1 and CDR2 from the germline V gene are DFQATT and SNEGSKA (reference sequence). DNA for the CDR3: TGCAGTGCTTCCGCCCTCGTTTACGCTGAAGCTTTCTTT. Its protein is CSASALVYAEAFF.

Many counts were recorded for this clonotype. This CDR3 reads CASSPPPSLVGELFF. The CDR3 DNA follows: TGTGCCAGCAGTCCTCCCCCTAGCTTGGTCGGGGAGCTGTTTTTT. The rearrangement uses TRBV27 and TRBJ2-2; tentatively, D is TRBD2 (5 bases). The CDR3 is 15 amino acids. The V gene lost 5 bases and the J gene lost 7 bases, with 17 bases spanning the gap. CDR1 is MNHEY, CDR2 SMNVEV, per germline (reference sequence).

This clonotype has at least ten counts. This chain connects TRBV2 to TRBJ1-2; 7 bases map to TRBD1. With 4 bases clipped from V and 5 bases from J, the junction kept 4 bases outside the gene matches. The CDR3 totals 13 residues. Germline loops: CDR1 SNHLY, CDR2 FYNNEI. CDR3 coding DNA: TGTGCCAGCAGTGGTACGGACAGGTATGGCTACACCTTC. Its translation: CASSGTDRYGYTF.

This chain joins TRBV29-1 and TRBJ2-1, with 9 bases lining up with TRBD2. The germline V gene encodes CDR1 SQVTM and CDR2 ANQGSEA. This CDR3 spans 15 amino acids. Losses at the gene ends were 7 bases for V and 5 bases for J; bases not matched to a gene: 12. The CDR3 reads CSANPSGRIHNEQFF. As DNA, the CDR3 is TGCAGCGCCAACCCCAGCGGGAGGATCCACAATGAGCAGTTCTTC.

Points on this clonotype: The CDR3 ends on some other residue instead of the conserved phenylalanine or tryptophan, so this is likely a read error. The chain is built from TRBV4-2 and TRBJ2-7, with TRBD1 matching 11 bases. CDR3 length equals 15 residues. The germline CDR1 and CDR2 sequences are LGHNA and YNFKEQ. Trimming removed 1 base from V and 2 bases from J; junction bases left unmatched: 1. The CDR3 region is CASSQGTGGTYEQYL. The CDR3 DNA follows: TGTGCCAGCAGCCAAGGGACAGGGGGCACCTACGAGCAGTACTTA.

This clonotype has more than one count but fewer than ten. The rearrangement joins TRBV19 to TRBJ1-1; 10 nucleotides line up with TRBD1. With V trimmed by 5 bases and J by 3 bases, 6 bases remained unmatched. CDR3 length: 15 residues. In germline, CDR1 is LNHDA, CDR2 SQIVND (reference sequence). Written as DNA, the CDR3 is TGTGCCAGTAGTGCCCGGGACAGGGGTTACACTGAAGCTTTCTTT. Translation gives CASSARDRGYTEAFF.

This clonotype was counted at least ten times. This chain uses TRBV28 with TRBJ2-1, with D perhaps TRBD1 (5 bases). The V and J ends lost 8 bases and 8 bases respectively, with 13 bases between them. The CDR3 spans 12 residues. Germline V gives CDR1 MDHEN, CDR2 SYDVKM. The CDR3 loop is CASRRGLHEQFF. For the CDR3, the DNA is TGTGCCAGCCGTAGGGGCCTGCATGAGCAGTTCTTC.

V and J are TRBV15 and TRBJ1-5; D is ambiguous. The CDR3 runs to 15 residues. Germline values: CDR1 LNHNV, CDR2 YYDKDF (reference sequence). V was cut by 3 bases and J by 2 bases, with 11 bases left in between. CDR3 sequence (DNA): TGTGCCACCAGCAGCCCCACGGTGGGCAATCAGCCCCAGCATTTT. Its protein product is CATSSPTVGNQPQHF.

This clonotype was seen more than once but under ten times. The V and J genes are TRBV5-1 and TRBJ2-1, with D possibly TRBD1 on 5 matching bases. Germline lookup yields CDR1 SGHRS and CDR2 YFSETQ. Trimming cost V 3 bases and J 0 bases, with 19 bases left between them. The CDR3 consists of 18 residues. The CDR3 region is CASSYPTQESSSYNEQFF. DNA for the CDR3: TGCGCCAGCAGCTACCCCACACAGGAGAGTAGCTCCTACAATGAGCAGTTCTTC.

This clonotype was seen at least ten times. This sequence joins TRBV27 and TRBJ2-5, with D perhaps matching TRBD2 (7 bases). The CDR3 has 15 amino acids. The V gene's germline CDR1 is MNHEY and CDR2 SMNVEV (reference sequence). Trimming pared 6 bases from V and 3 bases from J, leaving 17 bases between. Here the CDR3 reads CASSPRTGGKETQYF. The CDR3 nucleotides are TGTGCCAGCAGCCCCAGAACGGGGGGCAAAGAGACCCAGTACTTC.

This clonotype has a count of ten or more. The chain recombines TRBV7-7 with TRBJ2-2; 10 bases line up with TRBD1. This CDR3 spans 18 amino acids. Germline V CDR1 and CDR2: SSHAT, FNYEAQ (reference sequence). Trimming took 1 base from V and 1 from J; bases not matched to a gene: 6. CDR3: CASSLVLGTGVNTGELFF. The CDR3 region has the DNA TGTGCCAGCAGCTTAGTGTTGGGGACAGGGGTGAACACCGGGGAGCTGTTTTTT.

This CDR3 is CASSYSARGSYGYTF. CDR3 coding DNA: TGTGCCAGCAGTTACTCGGCTCGGGGCAGCTATGGCTACACCTTC. The rearrangement uses TRBV6-5 and TRBJ1-2; the D gene is possibly TRBD1 (5 bases). This CDR3 spans 15 amino acids. The ends were cut back, 0 bases at V and 4 bases at J, with 12 bases in the middle. The germline CDR1 and CDR2 sequences are MNHEY and SVGAGI.

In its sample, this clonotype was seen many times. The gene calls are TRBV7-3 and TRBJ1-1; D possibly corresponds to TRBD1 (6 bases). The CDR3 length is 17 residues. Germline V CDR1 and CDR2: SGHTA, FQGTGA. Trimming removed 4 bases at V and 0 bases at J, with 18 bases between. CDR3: CASSSSPTGLLNTEAFF. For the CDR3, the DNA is TGTGCCAGCAGCTCCTCTCCGACAGGTCTCCTGAACACTGAAGCTTTCTTT.

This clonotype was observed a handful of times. CDR3: CAQRVGGPSYEQYF. The CDR3 DNA is TGTGCCCAGCGCGTCGGGGGACCGTCCTACGAGCAGTACTTC. The chain combines TRBV10-3 with TRBJ2-7; TRBD2 might be the D (6 bases). The CDR3 consists of 14 residues. The V gene's germline CDR1 is ENHRY and CDR2 SYGVKD. V lost 11 bases, J lost 1 base, and 18 bases lay in between.

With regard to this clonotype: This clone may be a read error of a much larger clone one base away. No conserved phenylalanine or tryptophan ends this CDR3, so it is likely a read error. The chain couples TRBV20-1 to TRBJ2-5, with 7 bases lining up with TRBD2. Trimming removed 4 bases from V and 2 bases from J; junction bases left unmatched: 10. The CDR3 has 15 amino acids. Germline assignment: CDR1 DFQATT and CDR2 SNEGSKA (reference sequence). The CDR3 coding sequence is TGCAGTGCTAATCGCCAAGCGGGAAAACAAGAGACCCAGTACTTA. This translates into CSANRQAGKQETQYL.

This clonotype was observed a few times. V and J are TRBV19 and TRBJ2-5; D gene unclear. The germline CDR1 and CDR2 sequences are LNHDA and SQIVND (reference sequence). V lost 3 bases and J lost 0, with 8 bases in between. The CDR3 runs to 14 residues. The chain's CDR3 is CASSIWLYQETQYF. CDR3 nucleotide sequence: TGTGCCAGTAGTATTTGGTTGTACCAAGAGACCCAGTACTTC.